The present entry profiles one T cell receptor beta chain with its context. This entry belongs to a study of cytomegalovirus exposure and HLA in healthy donors. PCR used 60 Vbeta primers and 13 Jbeta primers. Clones were read by immunoSEQ multiplex PCR, and TCRdb kept only the in-frame ones, dropping some. Among approximately 170,000 clones listed, 73% were seen once. Germline V CDR1 and CDR2: SGHTA, FQGNSA. The CDR3 runs to 17 residues. Trimming left V 3 bases short and J 0 bases short, with 16 bases between. The chain combines TRBV7-2 with TRBJ2-3; maybe TRBD2 (6 bases). The TCR originated in a woman in her late teens or twenties in good health and CMV-seropositive. The sample was PBMCs. The CDR3 DNA is TGTGCCAGCAGCTTCACCCTATCGGGGGTTAGCACAGATACGCAGTATTTT. It codes for CASSFTLSGVSTDTQYF. Full variable domain (missing parts from reference TRBV7-2 and TRBJ2-3): GAGVSQSPSNKVTEKGKDVELRCDPISGHTALYWYRQSLGQGLEFLIYFQGNSAPDKSGLPSDRFSAERTGGSVSTLTIQRTQQEDSAVYLCASSFTLSGVSTDTQYFGPGTRLTVL.